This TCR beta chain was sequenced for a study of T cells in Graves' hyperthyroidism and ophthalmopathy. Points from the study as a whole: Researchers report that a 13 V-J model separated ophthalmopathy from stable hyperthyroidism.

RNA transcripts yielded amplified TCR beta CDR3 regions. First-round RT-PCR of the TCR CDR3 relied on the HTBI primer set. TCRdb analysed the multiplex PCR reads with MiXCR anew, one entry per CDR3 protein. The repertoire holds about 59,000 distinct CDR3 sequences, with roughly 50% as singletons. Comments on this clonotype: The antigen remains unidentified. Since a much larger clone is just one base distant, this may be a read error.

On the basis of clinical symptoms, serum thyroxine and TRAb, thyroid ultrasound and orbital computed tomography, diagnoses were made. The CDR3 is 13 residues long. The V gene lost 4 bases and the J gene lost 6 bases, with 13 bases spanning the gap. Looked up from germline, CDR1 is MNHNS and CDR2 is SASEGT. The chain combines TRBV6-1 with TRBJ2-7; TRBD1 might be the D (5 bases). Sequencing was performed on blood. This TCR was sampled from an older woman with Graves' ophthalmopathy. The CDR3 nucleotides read TGTGCCAGCAGTGTAGACAGCGCCTGCGAGCAGTACTTC. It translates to CASSVDSACEQYF.